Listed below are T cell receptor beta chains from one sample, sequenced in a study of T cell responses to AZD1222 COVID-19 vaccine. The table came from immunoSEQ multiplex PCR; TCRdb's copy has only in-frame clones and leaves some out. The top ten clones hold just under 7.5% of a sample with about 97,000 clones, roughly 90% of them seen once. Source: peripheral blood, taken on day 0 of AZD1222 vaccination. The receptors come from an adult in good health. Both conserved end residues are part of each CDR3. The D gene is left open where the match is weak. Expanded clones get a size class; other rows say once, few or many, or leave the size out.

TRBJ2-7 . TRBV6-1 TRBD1 CASSEAPARRQGRLSYEQYF TGTGCCAGCAGTGAAGCTCCTGCCCGTAGACAGGGGAGGCTCTCCTACGAGCAGTACTTC
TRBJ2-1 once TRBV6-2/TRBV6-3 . CASSYSLLLRNEQFF TGTGCCAGCAGTTACTCCCTCTTGCTGAGGAATGAGCAGTTCTTC
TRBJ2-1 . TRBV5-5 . CASSLAWGKSYNEQFF TGTGCCAGCAGCTTGGCCTGGGGGAAGTCCTACAATGAGCAGTTCTTC
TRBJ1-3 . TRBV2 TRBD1 CASSMTGQNTIYF TGTGCCAGCAGTATGACAGGGCAAAACACCATATATTTT
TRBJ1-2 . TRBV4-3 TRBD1 CASSQEWAGGTPYGYTF TGCGCCAGCAGCCAAGAGTGGGCAGGGGGCACCCCCTATGGCTACACCTTC
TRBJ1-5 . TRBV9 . CASSVGGTNPQPQHF TGTGCCAGCAGCGTAGGGGGGACAAATCCTCAGCCCCAGCATTTT
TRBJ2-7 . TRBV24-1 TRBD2 CATTDTGTSGVFDEQYF TGTGCCACCACCGATACCGGGACTAGTGGGGTCTTCGACGAGCAGTACTTC
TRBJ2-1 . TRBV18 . CASSPNIQDNEQFF TGTGCCAGCTCCCCTAATATTCAAGACAATGAGCAGTTCTTC
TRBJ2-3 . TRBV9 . CASSVELLGFGDTQYF TGTGCCAGCAGCGTAGAGTTACTGGGATTCGGGGATACGCAGTATTTT
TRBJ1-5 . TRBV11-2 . CASSFQGNQPQHF TGTGCCAGCAGCTTTCAGGGGAATCAGCCCCAGCATTTT
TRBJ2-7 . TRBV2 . CASSAEIAYEQYF TGTGCCAGCAGTGCAGAGATCGCCTACGAGCAGTACTTC
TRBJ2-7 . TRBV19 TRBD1 CARPGQGIYHEQYF TGTGCCAGACCTGGACAGGGGATATACCACGAGCAGTACTTC
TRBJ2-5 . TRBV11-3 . CASSRTRGETQYF TGTGCCAGCAGCCGCACTCGAGGAGAGACCCAGTACTTC
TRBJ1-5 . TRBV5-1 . CASSFQGSQPQHF TGCGCCAGCAGCTTCCAGGGGAGCCAGCCCCAGCATTTT
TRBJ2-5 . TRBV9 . CASSVGLARQYQETQYF TGTGCCAGCAGCGTTGGTCTGGCTAGACAGTACCAAGAGACCCAGTACTTC
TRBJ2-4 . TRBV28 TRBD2 CASSPGGGTHKNIQYF TGTGCCAGCAGTCCCGGCGGGGGGACACACAAAAACATTCAGTACTTC